This T cell receptor (beta chain) was captured in a study of Graves' ophthalmopathy and Graves' hyperthyroidism listed by TCRdb under 2018. Turning to the overall study: Peripheral blood was collected at initial diagnosis, before any treatment. The independent validation cohort included approximately 19 hyperthyroidism patients plus 17 patients who later progressed from hyperthyroidism to ophthalmopathy. T-cell repertoires of thyroid tissue and blood were compared in more than 5 hyperthyroidism patients. In total, over 130 blood samples were TCR-sequenced: under 45 ophthalmopathy, some 75 hyperthyroidism and approximately 17 hyperthyroidism-to-ophthalmopathy patients. A discovery set of 100 patients (around 45 ophthalmopathy, 57 stable hyperthyroidism) was enrolled to explore V-J signatures distinguishing ophthalmopathy from hyperthyroidism. Following sample collection, hyperthyroidism patients were given methimazole at a starting dose of 30 mg daily, and ophthalmopathy patients were given high-dose intravenous methylprednisolone. To tell Graves' ophthalmopathy apart from Graves' hyperthyroidism, and to predict which patients would progress to ophthalmopathy, the study relied on TCR beta repertoire signatures.

This clonotype has ten or more counts. Its recognized antigen is unknown. Base qualities were left out, and no much larger clone turns up one base away. TCR beta CDR3 regions were amplified from RNA transcripts for repertoire sequencing. The first round was an RT-PCR using HTBI primers with the Qiagen OneStep RT-PCR kit, and this first round was followed by a second-round multiplex PCR, then size selection and purification. Libraries were sequenced on an Illumina HiSeq2000 using paired-end 100 bp reads. The paper's processing steps were these. Reads were processed with SOAPnuke, discarding reads with adapters, uncalled bases, mean Phred below 15, or no exact constant-primer or identifier match. COPE v1.2.5 was used to merge high-quality paired reads. Each unique nucleotide sequence was defined as a clonotype, and clonotypes were aligned to IMGT TRB V, D and J references with MiTCR v1.1. The analysis was limited to V-J combinations with a frequency above 0.0001, which together covered 99% to 99.2% of the repertoires. For each V-J combination, a TCR clonal expansion and chaos score was defined as F50 clonal expansion divided by the chaos observed in the TCRdist matrix. Features were reduced by Welch's t-statistics and random forest to around 14 V-J combinations, which fed a naive Bayes classifier. The Morisita-Horn index was used to measure how similar the thyroid and blood repertoires were. TCRdb redid the processing of the public reads, applying fastp at Q25 and MiXCR, and retained in-frame beta chains. Every distinct CDR3 protein forms one entry, paired with its most common genes and DNA. Clone size and V and J calls follow TCRdb, not the original study. A total of under 350,000 distinct CDR3 sequences appear in this sample, about a sixth of them only once. 9% to 15% of the sample goes to the ten largest clones.

The ophthalmopathy patients had moderately to severely active disease, with a Clinical Activity Score of 3 or higher, a NOSPECS grade of 4 or higher, and a disease duration of less than 3 months. Patients with other autoimmune diseases, uncontrolled infections, pregnancy or lactation were excluded. Diagnosis was based on clinical symptoms, serum thyroxine, TRAb, thyroid ultrasound and orbital computed tomography. PBMCs were isolated from about 9 ml of fresh peripheral blood by Ficoll-Paque density gradient centrifugation. Trizol reagent was used to extract the total RNA, and its quality was then checked on an Agilent 2100 Bioanalyzer. Points the paper makes about the study in general: In validation, the model predicted ophthalmopathy progression with nearly 71% sensitivity and 72.22% specificity; some 13 predicted patients were CT-confirmed with GO in a median of around 6 months. In cross-validation, the 13-signature model distinguished ophthalmopathy from stable hyperthyroidism with approximately 88% sensitivity and about 84% specificity, and in the test set the corresponding values were about 80% and 75%. No statistical method was used to predetermine the sample size, and group allocation was not hidden from the investigators. Most of the expanded thyroid clonotypes with a frequency above 0.001 were also detected in blood, and it was suggested that the thyroid immune response may be reflected by blood repertoires.

Trimming takes 1 base from V and 0 bases from J, and the germline ends sit 12 bases apart. Reading from cysteine to phenylalanine, the CDR3 counts 17 amino acids. CDR3 DNA only is kept here, 51 bases in frame from base 1. From a lookup of the germline V gene (reference sequence), CDR1 and CDR2 are LNHDA and SQIVND. The sample consisted of peripheral blood. The chain joins TRBV19 to TRBJ2-2; the D gene cannot be resolved reliably. The receptor was derived from an adult man with Graves' ophthalmopathy. The nucleotides are TGTGCCAGTAGTATAGCCGGTCCTTCCGCGAACACCGGGGAGCTGTTTTTT. This sequence encodes CASSIAGPSANTGELFF.